This T cell receptor beta chain came from a study of radiation and T cells in renal cell carcinoma. This clone was recorded only once. Profiled with immunoSEQ multiplex PCR; TCRdb holds only in-frame clones, not every one. The sample holds 97,000 or so clones, roughly 82% seen once. Time point described: blood 4 weeks post-SBRT, at nephrectomy. Documented treatment: 15 Gy SBRT to primary tumor, nephrectomy 4 weeks later. The TCR comes from a man aged 60 to 69 with renal cell carcinoma. Sample: blood, taken from a patient whose treatment included radiotherapy and nephrectomy.

Here the CDR3 reads CASSLRGLGRISTDTQYF. The CDR3 nucleotides are TGTGCCAGCAGCCTTAGAGGTCTGGGCAGGATCAGCACAGATACGCAGTATTTT. V and J are TRBV7-2 and TRBJ2-3; D unclear. Trimming pared 5 bases from V and 0 bases from J, leaving 21 bases between. Germline CDR1 and CDR2: SGHTA and FQGNSA. This CDR3 comprises 18 residues.